This entry lists 2 T cell receptor beta chains sequenced from one sample in a study of tumor-infiltrating lymphocytes in primary liver carcinoma. A constant-region primer served to make TCR beta cDNA from about 0.45 ug total RNA. Libraries for TCR beta were built through three nested multiplex PCR rounds, which together made up a slightly modified ARM-PCR procedure. TRBV1-TRBV30 forward primers paired with a C-beta reverse primer drove the first two PCR rounds, approximately 11 cycles each. TCRdb independently ran MiXCR on the multiplex PCR reads; one entry per CDR3 protein. The sample has roughly 180,000 distinct CDR3 sequences; about 60% are singletons. For blood RNA, unsorted whole blood served as the source, and germline DNA was extracted too. Specimen: peripheral blood. All receptors come from a man aged 35 to 55 with primary liver carcinoma and hepatitis B virus infection.

A remark on this clonotype: A clone one base away is much larger, so this may be a read error. This rearrangement joins TRBV4-2 to TRBJ2-3; a weak D match, TRBD2 (6 bases). Trimming cost V 5 bases and J 5 bases, with 17 bases left between them. Germline lookup yields CDR1 LGHNA and CDR2 YNFKEQ. This CDR3 is built from 15 residues. The CDR3 DNA reads TGTGCCAGCAGCGAGACTGGCGGGGCCGGAGATACGCAGTATTTT. It encodes CASSETGGAGDTQYF.

This clonotype was seen just once. V is TRBV29-1 and J is TRBJ2-3; D tentatively reads TRBD1 or TRBD2 (5 bases each). Trimming stripped 3 bases from V and 0 bases from J, with 10 bases between. Germline V gene lookup returns CDR1 SQVTM and CDR2 ANQGSEA. There are 14 residues in the CDR3. CDR3 region: CSVDRDQSTDTQYF. CDR3 nucleotide sequence: TGCAGCGTTGACCGGGACCAGAGCACAGATACGCAGTATTTT.